This T cell receptor beta chain comes out of a study of cytomegalovirus exposure and HLA in healthy donors. Study outcomes and limitations: Common viral pathogens seemed to be connected with several of the most significant clusters, according to a later analysis. Being productive about 87% or about 30% of the time was typical of most TCR beta V segments in an earlier analysis.

Remarks on this clone: As yet, its antigen is unknown.

The PCR contained 60 Vbeta and 13 Jbeta primers. Clones were sequenced by immunoSEQ multiplex PCR, and TCRdb holds only the in-frame ones, with some missing. The table includes about 120,000 clones, approximately 80% detected once. The TCR originated in a man aged 30 to 45 in good health and CMV-seropositive. The sequencing input was PBMCs.

CDR3 protein: CASSQDYDYFNYGYTF. For the CDR3, the DNA is TGTGCCAGCAGCCAAGACTACGACTACTTTAACTATGGCTACACCTTC. The V gene is TRBV14, the J gene TRBJ1-2; D not certain. Per the germline V gene, CDR1 is SGHDN and CDR2 is FVKESK. Trimming took 0 bases from V and 1 from J, leaving 12 bases between them. This CDR3 comprises 16 residues.